This TCR beta chain originates from a study of blood T cell repertoires in COVID-19. Study summary: PBMCs, B-cell-depleted T cells, or T cells provided the cDNA or gDNA that made up the material.

Trimming removed 4 bases at V and 4 bases at J, with 21 bases between. Per germline, CDR1 SGHTS and CDR2 YDEGEE. The CDR3 has 16 residues. The protocol was immunoSEQ multiplex PCR, while the TCRdb copy is restricted to in-frame clones and leaves out a portion. This sample carries approximately 500,000 clones, roughly 89% of them seen once, and the ten largest clones take about 1%. This TCR was recovered from a man aged 18-30 years with COVID-19, enrolled during active disease. The chain has TRBV5-8 and TRBJ2-7; maybe TRBD1 (6 bases). The source material was peripheral blood. CDR3 protein: CASSHPRTASLYEQYF. The CDR3 coding sequence is TGTGCCAGCAGCCACCCAAGGACAGCGTCTCTATACGAGCAGTACTTC. The full variable domain, with the rest looked up from reference TRBV5-8 and TRBJ2-7, is EAGVTQSPTHLIKTRGQQATLRCSPISGHTSVYWYQQALGLGLQFLLWYDEGEERNRGNFPPRFSGRQFPNYSSELNVNALELEDSALYLCASSHPRTASLYEQYFGPGTRLTVT.